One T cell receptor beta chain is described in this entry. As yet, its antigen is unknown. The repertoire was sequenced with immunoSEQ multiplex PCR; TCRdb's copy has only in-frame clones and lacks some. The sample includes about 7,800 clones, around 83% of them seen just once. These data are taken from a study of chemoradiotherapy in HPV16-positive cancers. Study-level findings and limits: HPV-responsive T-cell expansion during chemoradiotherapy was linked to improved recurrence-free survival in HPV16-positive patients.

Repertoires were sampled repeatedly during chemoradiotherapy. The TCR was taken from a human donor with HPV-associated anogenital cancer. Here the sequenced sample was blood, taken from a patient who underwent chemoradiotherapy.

CDR3 loop: CASSLGLTSYNEQFF. Here the CDR3 DNA reads TGTGCCAGCAGCCTGGGACTCACTAGTTACAATGAGCAGTTCTTC. V gene TRBV7-2 combines with J gene TRBJ2-1, with a possible D match to TRBD2 (6 bases). This CDR3 has 15 residues. Germline values: CDR1 SGHTA, CDR2 FQGNSA. V lost 5 bases, J lost 4 bases, and 15 bases lay in between.